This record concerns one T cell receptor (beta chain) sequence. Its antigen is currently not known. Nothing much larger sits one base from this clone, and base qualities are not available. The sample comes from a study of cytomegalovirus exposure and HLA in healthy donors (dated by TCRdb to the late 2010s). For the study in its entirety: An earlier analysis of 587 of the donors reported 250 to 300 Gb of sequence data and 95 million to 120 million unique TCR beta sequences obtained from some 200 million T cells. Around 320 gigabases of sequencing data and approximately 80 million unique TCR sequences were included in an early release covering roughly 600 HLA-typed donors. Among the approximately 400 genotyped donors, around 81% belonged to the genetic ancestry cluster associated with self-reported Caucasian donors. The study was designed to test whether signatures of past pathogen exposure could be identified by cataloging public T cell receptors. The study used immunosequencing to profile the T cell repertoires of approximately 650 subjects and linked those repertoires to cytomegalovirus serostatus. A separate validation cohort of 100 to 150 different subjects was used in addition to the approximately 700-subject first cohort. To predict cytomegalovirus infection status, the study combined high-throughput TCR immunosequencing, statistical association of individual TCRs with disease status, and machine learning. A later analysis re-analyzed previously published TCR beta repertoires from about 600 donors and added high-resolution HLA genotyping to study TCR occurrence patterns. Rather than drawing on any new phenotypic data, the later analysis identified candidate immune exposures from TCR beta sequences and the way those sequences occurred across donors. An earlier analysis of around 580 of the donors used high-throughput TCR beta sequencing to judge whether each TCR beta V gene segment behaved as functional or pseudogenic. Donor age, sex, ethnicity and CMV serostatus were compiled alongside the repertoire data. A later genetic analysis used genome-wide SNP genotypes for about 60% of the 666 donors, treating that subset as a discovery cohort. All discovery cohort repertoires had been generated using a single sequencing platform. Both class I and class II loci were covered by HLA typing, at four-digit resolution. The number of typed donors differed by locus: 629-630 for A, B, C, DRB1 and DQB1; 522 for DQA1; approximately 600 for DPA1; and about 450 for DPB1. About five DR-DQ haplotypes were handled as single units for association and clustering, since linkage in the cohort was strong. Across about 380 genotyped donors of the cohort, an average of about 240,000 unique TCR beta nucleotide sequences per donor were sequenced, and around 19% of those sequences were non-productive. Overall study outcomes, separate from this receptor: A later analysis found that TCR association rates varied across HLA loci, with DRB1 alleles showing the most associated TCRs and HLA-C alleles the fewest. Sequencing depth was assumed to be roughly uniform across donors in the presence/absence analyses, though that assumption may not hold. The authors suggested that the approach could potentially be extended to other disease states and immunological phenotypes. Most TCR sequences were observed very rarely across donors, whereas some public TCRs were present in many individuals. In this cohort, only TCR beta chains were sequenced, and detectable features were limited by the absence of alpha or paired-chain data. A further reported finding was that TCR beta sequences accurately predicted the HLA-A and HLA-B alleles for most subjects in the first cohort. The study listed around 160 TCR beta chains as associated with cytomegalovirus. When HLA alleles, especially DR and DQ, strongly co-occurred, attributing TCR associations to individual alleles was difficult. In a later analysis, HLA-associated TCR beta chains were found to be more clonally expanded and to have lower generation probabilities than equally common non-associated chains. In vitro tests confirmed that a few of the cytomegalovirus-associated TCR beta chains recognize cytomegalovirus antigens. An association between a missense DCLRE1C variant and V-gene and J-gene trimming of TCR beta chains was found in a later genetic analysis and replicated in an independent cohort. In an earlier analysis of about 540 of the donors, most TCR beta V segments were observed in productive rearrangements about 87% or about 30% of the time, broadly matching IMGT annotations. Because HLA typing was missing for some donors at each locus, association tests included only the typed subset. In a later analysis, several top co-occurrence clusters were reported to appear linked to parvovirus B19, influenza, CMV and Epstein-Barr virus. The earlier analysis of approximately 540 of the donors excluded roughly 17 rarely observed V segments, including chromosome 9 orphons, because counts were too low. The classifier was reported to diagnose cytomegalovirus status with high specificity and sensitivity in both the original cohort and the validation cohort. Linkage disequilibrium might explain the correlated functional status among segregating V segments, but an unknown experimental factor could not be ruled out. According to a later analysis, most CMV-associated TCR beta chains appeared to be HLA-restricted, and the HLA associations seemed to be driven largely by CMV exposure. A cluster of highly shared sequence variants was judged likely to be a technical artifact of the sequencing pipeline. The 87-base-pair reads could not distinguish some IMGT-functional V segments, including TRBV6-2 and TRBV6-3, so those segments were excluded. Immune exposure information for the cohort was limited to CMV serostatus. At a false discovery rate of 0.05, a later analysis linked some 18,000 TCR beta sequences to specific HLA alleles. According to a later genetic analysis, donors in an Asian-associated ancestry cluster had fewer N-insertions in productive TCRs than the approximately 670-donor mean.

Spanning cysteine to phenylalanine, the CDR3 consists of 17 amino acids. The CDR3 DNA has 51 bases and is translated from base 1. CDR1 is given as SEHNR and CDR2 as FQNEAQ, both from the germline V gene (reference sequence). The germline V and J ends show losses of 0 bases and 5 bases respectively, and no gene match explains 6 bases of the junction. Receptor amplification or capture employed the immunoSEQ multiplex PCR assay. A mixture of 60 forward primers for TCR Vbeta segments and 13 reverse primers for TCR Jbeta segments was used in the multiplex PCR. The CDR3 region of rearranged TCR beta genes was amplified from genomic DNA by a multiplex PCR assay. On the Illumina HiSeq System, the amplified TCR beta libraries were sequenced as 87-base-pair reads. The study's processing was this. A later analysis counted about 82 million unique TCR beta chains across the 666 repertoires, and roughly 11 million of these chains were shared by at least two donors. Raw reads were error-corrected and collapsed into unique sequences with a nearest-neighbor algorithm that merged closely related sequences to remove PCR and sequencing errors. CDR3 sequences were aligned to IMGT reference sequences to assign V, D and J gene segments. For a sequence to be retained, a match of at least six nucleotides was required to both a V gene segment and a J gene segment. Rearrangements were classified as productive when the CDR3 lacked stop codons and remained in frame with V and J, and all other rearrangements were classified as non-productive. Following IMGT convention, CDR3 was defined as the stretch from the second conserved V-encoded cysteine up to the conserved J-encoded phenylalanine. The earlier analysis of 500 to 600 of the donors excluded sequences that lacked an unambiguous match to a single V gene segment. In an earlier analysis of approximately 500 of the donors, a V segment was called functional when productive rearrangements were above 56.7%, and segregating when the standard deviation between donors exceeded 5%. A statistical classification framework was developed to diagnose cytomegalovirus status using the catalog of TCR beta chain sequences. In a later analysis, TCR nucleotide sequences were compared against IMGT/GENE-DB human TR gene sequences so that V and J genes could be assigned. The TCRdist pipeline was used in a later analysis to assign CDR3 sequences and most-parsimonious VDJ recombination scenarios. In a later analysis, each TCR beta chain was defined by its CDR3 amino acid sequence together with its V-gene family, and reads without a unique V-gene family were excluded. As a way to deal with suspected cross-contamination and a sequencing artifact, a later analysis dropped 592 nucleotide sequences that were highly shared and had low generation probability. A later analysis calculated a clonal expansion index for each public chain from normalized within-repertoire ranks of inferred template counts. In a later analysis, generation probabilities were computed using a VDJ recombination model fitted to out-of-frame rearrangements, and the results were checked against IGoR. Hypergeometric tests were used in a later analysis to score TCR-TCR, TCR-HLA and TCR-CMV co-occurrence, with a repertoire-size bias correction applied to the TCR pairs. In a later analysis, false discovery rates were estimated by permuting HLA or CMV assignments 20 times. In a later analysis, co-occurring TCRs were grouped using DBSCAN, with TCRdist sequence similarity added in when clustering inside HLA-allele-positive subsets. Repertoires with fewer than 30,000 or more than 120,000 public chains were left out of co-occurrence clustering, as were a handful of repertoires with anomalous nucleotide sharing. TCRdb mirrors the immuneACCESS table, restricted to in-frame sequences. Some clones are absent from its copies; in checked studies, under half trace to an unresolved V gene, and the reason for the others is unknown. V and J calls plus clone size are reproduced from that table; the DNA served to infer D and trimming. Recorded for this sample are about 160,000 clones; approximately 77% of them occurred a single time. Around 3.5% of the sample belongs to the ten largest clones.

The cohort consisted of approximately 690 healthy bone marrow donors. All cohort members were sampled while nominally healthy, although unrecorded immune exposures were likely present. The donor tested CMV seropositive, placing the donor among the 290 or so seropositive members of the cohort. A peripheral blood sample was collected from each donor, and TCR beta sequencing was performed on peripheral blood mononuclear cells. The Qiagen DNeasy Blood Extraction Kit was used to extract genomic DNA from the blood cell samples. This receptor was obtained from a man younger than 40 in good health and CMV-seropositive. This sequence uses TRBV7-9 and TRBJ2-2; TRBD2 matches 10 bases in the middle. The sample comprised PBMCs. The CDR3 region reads CASSLASGGARTGELFF. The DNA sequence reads TGTGCCAGCAGCTTAGCCAGCGGGGGGGCCCGAACCGGGGAGCTGTTTTTT.